These T cell receptor beta chains were read from a single sample in a study of molecular identifiers for immune sequencing clone quantification. TCRdb re-analysed the PCR reads in MiXCR, keeping a single row per CDR3 protein. The table shows 490,000 or so distinct CDR3 sequences, with about 21% occurring only once. The sequenced material came from naive CD8+ T cells from blood, with Jurkat cell RNA spiked in. The receptors shown here come from a human donor in good health. Some libraries in this study had Jurkat cell RNA spiked in. The CDR3 runs from the conserved cysteine through the conserved F or W. A D gene is named only where the DNA matches it firmly. Size values are once, few and many counts, or a class for expanded clones, and some rows have none.

j_call,v_call,clone_size,d_call,cdr3_nt,cdr3_aa
TRBJ1-1,TRBV6-2/TRBV6-3,.,.,TGTGCCAGCAGTTACGCCGGACCCTTAGAAGCTTTCTTT,CASSYAGPLEAFF
TRBJ2-5,TRBV28,.,.,TGTGCCAGCAGTTCCCTTCACAGGGAGGGGAAAGAGACCCAGTACTTC,CASSSLHREGKETQYF
TRBJ2-3,TRBV6-1,few,.,TGTGCCAGCAGTTATGCCCCGGGCAGGGGTAGCACAGATACGCAGTATTTT,CASSYAPGRGSTDTQYF
TRBJ2-7,TRBV6-5,many,.,TGTGCCAGCAGGCCTTCGATCTCCTACGAGCAGTACTTC,CASRPSISYEQYF
TRBJ2-1,TRBV30,.,.,TGTGCCTGGAGGATCTATTATGAGCAGTTCTTC,CAWRIYYEQFF
TRBJ2-3,TRBV15,many,.,TGTGCCACCACCACGACTAGGTCGGATACGCAGTATTTT,CATTTTRSDTQYF
TRBJ1-6,TRBV27,few,.,TGTGCCAGCACTGGGGAGCGAAGTAATTCACCCCTCCACTTT,CASTGERSNSPLHF
TRBJ2-7,TRBV6-2/TRBV6-3,.,TRBD1,TGTGCCAGCAGTTACTTTGGGACAGAGAACGAGCAGTACTTC,CASSYFGTENEQYF
TRBJ2-3,TRBV7-6,many,.,TGTGCCAGCAGCTTAGTGGCCCCCGGCGGGGATACGCAGTATTTT,CASSLVAPGGDTQYF
TRBJ1-1,TRBV4-1,once,.,TGCGCCAGCAGCCAAGCTCACAGGGATGGCACTGAAGCTTTCTTT,CASSQAHRDGTEAFF
TRBJ1-5,TRBV6-6,few,TRBD1,TGTGCCAGCATTGGGGACAGATATAGCAATCAGCCCCAGCATTTT,CASIGDRYSNQPQHF
TRBJ1-2,TRBV27,few,TRBD1,TGTGCCAGCAGTTTTCTAGCTGACAGGGACTATGGCTACACCTTC,CASSFLADRDYGYTF
TRBJ1-1,TRBV6-2/TRBV6-3,many,.,TGTGCCAGCAGTTACGGGCCGCGCTTTGACTCTGAAGCTTTCTTT,CASSYGPRFDSEAFF
TRBJ2-6,TRBV7-9,.,.,TGTGCCAGCAGCAAGGAGAGCTCTGGGGCCAACGTCCTGACTTTC,CASSKESSGANVLTF
TRBJ2-2,TRBV28,many,.,TGTGCGATGAGGGACCGACACACCGGGGAGCTGTTTTTT,CAMRDRHTGELFF
TRBJ2-7,TRBV29-1,.,TRBD2,TGCAGCGCGGAGGGACTAGCGCCTTCCTACGGGCAGTACTTC,CSAEGLAPSYGQYF
TRBJ2-4,TRBV5-4,.,.,TGTGCCAGCAGCAGCGGTGGAAACATTCAGTACTTC,CASSSGGNIQYF
TRBJ2-3,TRBV7-9,.,TRBD2,TGTGCCAGCAGCTTAATTGGGAGGGAAGTCTTTACGCAGTGTTTT,CASSLIGREVFTQCF
TRBJ2-4,TRBV21-1,many,.,TGTGCCAGCAGCAAAGGTATCGAGGACCACTCAGCCAAAAACATTCAGTACTTC,CASSKGIEDHSAKNIQYF
TRBJ2-2,TRBV6-2/TRBV6-3,.,.,TGTGCCAGCAGCCCCATAGGAACCGGGGAGCTGTTTTTT,CASSPIGTGELFF
TRBJ1-4,TRBV12-3/TRBV12-4,few,.,TGTGCCAGCAGTCCCCTTCCGGCAGGACCAACTAATGAAAAACTGTTTTTT,CASSPLPAGPTNEKLFF
TRBJ2-5,TRBV20-1,.,.,TGCAGTGCTGCAGGGACATTACAAGAGACCCAGTACTTC,CSAAGTLQETQYF
TRBJ1-4,TRBV4-3,.,.,TGCGCCAGCAGCCGACGGGAAGCAACTAATGAAAAACTGTTTTTT,CASSRREATNEKLFF
TRBJ2-3,TRBV4-3,many,.,TGCGCCAGCAGCCAAGATGAACGGCAGCTCACAGATACGCAGTATTTT,CASSQDERQLTDTQYF
TRBJ1-5,TRBV12-3/TRBV12-4,many,.,TGTGCCACGCGTCAGGGGCACAATCAGCCCCAGCATTTT,CATRQGHNQPQHF
TRBJ2-1,TRBV4-1,few,TRBD1,TGCGCCAGCAGCCACGACAGGGGGCTTGAATACAATGAGCAGTTCTTC,CASSHDRGLEYNEQFF
TRBJ2-3,TRBV5-4,.,TRBD2,TGTGCCAGCAGCTGGGGTGAAGGAGCGGGGGTCTCTAGCACAGATACGCAGTATTTT,CASSWGEGAGVSSTDTQYF
TRBJ1-1,TRBV19,few,.,TGTGCCAGTAGTGCCTTTTGGGAGGGAGCGAACACTGAAGCTTTCTTT,CASSAFWEGANTEAFF
TRBJ2-1,TRBV13,many,TRBD2,TGTGCCAGCAGCTCGAGGCTAGCGGGGGGATACAATGAGCAGTTCTTC,CASSSRLAGGYNEQFF
TRBJ1-1,TRBV28,.,TRBD1,TGTGCCAGCAGTTTTTCTTTAGGGACAGAGGGAGTAGGGAACACTGAAGCTTCCTTT,CASSFSLGTEGVGNTEASF
TRBJ2-7,TRBV5-1,.,TRBD2,TGCGCCAGCAGCGCTACTAGCGGGAGTATCAACGAGCAGTACTTC,CASSATSGSINEQYF
TRBJ1-2,TRBV14,many,.,TGTGCCAGCAGCCACGCCACCGGACAGCTAAGCTATGGCTACACCTTC,CASSHATGQLSYGYTF
TRBJ2-5,TRBV12-3/TRBV12-4,.,.,TGTGCCAGCAGTTTGGAAGGGGGTATGAAGACCCAGTACTTC,CASSLEGGMKTQYF
TRBJ1-1,TRBV7-2,.,.,TGTGCCAGCAGCTCCCCTGGGGCGTTAAACACTGAAGCTTTCTTT,CASSSPGALNTEAFF
TRBJ2-7,TRBV6-5,many,.,TGTGCCAGCAGTTATCAGGTCTTAGGGTGGGAGCAGTACTTC,CASSYQVLGWEQYF
TRBJ2-7,TRBV29-1,many,.,TGCAGCGTTGAGGATAGGGACGGAAGGCACGAGCAGTACTTC,CSVEDRDGRHEQYF
TRBJ2-3,TRBV28,many,TRBD2,TGTGCCAGCAGTTTATCGCTAGCGGGAGCGGATACGCAGTATTTT,CASSLSLAGADTQYF
TRBJ2-3,TRBV11-2,.,.,TGTGCCAGCAGAGGCAGTTGGGAGGACACAGAGATCGGGACGCAGTATTTT,CASRGSWEDTEIGTQYF
TRBJ2-1,TRBV11-2,many,.,TGTGCCAGCAGTTTACTCAGCTCCTACAATGAGCAGTTCTTC,CASSLLSSYNEQFF
TRBJ2-3,TRBV24-1,.,TRBD1,TGTGCCACCAGTGAGGGGGACAGGGACACAGATACGCAGTATTTT,CATSEGDRDTDTQYF
TRBJ2-3,TRBV28,.,TRBD1,TGTGCCAGCAGTTTACCCGTTACAGGGGTTGGGGATACGCAGTATTTT,CASSLPVTGVGDTQYF
TRBJ1-1,TRBV25-1,.,.,TGTGCCGGCAGCGAGGGACGGTACACTGAAGCTTTCTTT,CAGSEGRYTEAFF
TRBJ1-2,TRBV12-3/TRBV12-4,.,TRBD1,TGTGCCAGCAAAACTACAGGGGAGAGGTATGGCTACACCTTC,CASKTTGERYGYTF
TRBJ2-7,TRBV6-2/TRBV6-3,many,.,TGTGCCAGCAGTCCGGTTTTGGGGTCCTCCGAGCAGTACTTC,CASSPVLGSSEQYF
TRBJ2-7,TRBV2,many,TRBD2,TGTGCCAGCGGTCGTCCCCCCGGGACTAGCGGGAGTGGAGAGCAGTACTTC,CASGRPPGTSGSGEQYF
TRBJ2-5,TRBV7-9,many,.,TGTGCCAGCAGCTGGGGAGTAGCGAGCCAAGAGACCCAGTACTTC,CASSWGVASQETQYF
TRBJ2-1,TRBV20-1,many,.,TGCAGTGCTAGTACAAAGGGGAATGAGCAGTTCTTC,CSASTKGNEQFF
TRBJ2-2,TRBV9,few,TRBD2,TGTGCCAGCAGCCCACCTGGGGGGGGGTCTCCCGGGGAGCTGTTTTTT,CASSPPGGGSPGELFF
TRBJ2-3,TRBV28,many,.,TGTGCCAGCAGTACGTCCGACGGGGGTAATATAGATACGCAGTATTTT,CASSTSDGGNIDTQYF
TRBJ1-5,TRBV2,many,.,TGTGCCAGCAGTGAACTACAGAACAATCAGCCCCAGCATTTT,CASSELQNNQPQHF
TRBJ2-1,TRBV28,many,TRBD2,TGTGCCAGCAGTTCCCTAGCGGGAGCCATCGGGCAGTTCTTC,CASSSLAGAIGQFF
TRBJ2-5,TRBV27,.,TRBD2,TGTGCCAGCACGGGTACTAGCGGGAGTCGTGGGACCCAGTACTTC,CASTGTSGSRGTQYF
TRBJ2-3,TRBV5-4,many,.,TGTGCCAGCAGCTCCGGGGACTCCCGATTTCTGGATACGCAGTATTTT,CASSSGDSRFLDTQYF
TRBJ1-5,TRBV27,few,.,TGTGCCAGCGGGTTTTCAGGGTTGGATCAGCCCCAGCATTTT,CASGFSGLDQPQHF
TRBJ2-5,TRBV7-6,.,.,TGTGCCAGCAGCTTAGCGCTTGGGCAGGGACCCCAAGAGACCCAGTACTTC,CASSLALGQGPQETQYF